The 4 T cell receptor beta chains presented below share a single source sample, sequenced in a study of blood T cell repertoires in COVID-19. Here immunoSEQ multiplex PCR was the method, and the copy in TCRdb shows in-frame clones only, minus some. The sample holds 100,000 to 150,000 clones, roughly nine tenths seen once. The source material was peripheral blood. Source of these receptors: a man aged 55 to 70 with COVID-19, enrolled during active disease.

V is TRBV5-1 and J is TRBJ1-2, with 10 bases matching TRBD1. CDR3 size: 15 residues. Germline V gives CDR1 SGHRS, CDR2 YFSETQ. V trimming: 0 bases; J trimming: 5 bases; junction bases outside the gene matches: 4. CDR3 loop: CASSLGDRGRYGYTF. CDR3 in DNA: TGCGCCAGCAGCTTGGGAGACAGGGGGCGGTATGGCTACACCTTC.

This clone is a singleton in its sample. V and J are TRBV9 and TRBJ2-3, with 7 nucleotides matching TRBD2. Looked up from germline, CDR1 is SGDLS and CDR2 is YYNGEE. The CDR3 spans 13 residues. Germline trimming cut 7 bases from V and 0 bases from J; bases unmatched to any gene: 2. CDR3 residues: CASGAGSTDTQYF. Here the CDR3 DNA reads TGTGCCAGCGGAGCGGGGAGCACAGATACGCAGTATTTT.

The chain recombines TRBV2 with TRBJ2-3; D might be TRBD2 (6 bases). The CDR3 length is 14 residues. The V end lost 6 bases, the J end lost 3 bases, and 13 bases lay between the germline ends. Germline V gene data show CDR1 as SNHLY and CDR2 as FYNNEI. The CDR3 here is CASREGGSTDTQYF. The CDR3 DNA is TGTGCCAGCAGGGAGGGAGGTAGTACAGATACGCAGTATTTT. Combining the CDR3 with reference TRBV2 and TRBJ2-3 gives the whole variable domain EPEVTQTPSHQVTQMGQEVILRCVPISNHLYFYWYRQILGQKVEFLVSFYNNEISEKSEIFDDQFSVERPDGSNFTLKIRSTKLEDSAMYFCASREGGSTDTQYFGPGTRLTVL.

This rearrangement joins TRBV3-1 (or the pseudogene TRBV3-2) to TRBJ1-5, with D perhaps TRBD1 (5 bases). Germline loops: CDR1 LGHDT, CDR2 YNNKEL (reference sequence). The V and J ends lost 2 bases and 7 bases respectively, with 15 bases between them. The CDR3 loop spans 15 amino acids. CDR3 sequence (DNA): TGTGCCAGCAGCCAATTTCCGGGGGAGGGACAGCCCCAGCATTTT. This translates into CASSQFPGEGQPQHF.